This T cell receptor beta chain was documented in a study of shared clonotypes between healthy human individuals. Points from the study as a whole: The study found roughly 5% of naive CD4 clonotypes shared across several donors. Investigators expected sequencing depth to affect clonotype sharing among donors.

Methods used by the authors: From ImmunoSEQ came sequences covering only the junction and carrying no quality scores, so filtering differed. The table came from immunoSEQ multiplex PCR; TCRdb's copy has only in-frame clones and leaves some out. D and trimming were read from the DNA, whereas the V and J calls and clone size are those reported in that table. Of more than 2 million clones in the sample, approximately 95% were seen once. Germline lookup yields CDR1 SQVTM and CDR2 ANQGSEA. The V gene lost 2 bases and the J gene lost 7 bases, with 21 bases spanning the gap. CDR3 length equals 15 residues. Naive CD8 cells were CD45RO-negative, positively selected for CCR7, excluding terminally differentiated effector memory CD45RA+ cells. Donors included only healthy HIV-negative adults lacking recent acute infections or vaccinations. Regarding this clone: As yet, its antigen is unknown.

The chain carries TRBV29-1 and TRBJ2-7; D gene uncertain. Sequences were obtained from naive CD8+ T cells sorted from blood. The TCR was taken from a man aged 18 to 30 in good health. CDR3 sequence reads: CSVELRLQVSREQYF. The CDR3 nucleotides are TGCAGCGTTGAACTCCGACTGCAGGTCTCTAGGGAGCAGTACTTC.